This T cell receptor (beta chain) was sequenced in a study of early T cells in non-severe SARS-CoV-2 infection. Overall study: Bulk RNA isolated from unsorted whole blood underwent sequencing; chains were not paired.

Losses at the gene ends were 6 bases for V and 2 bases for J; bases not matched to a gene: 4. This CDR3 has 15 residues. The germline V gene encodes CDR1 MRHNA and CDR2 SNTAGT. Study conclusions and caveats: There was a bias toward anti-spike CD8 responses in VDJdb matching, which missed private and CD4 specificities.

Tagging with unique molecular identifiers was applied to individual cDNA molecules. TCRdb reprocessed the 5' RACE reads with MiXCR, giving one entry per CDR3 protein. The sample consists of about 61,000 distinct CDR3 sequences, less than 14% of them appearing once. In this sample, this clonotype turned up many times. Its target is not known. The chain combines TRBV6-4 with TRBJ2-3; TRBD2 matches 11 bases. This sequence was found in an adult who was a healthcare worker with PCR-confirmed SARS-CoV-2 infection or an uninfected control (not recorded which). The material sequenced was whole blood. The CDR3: CASRRLAGYTDTQYF. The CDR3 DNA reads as TGTGCCAGCAGACGACTAGCGGGGTACACAGATACGCAGTATTTT.